The 18 T cell receptor beta chains below were found in one sample sequenced in a study of identical twins. TCRdb fed the 5' RACE reads into MiXCR, producing one record per CDR3 protein. The sample holds about 1.7 million distinct CDR3 sequences, about 32% seen once. Sequencing was performed on cord blood. These receptors were taken from a newborn girl in good health.

The chain recombines TRBV14 with TRBJ2-3; TRBD1 matches at 10 bases. The CDR3 is made up of 16 amino acids. Germline loops: CDR1 SGHDN, CDR2 FVKESK. J was trimmed by 6 bases and V by 7 bases; bases with no gene match: 13. The chain's CDR3 is CASTGPRQGAGDTQYF. CDR3 nucleotides: TGTGCCAGCACAGGCCCCCGACAGGGGGCAGGGGATACGCAGTATTTT.

This clonotype has a handful of counts. V gene TRBV2 combines with J gene TRBJ1-6; 8 bases match TRBD1. This CDR3 spans 13 amino acids. V lost 11 bases to trimming and J lost 9 bases; unmatched junction nucleotides: 9. Germline-derived CDR1 and CDR2 are SNHLY and FYNNEI. CDR3 loop: CAFTQGAGSPLHF. Written as DNA, the CDR3 is TGTGCCTTTACCCAGGGGGCGGGTTCACCCCTCCACTTT.

This clonotype has a count of ten or more. The genes are TRBV5-1 and TRBJ2-4, with TRBD1 matching over 7 bases. The germline V gene encodes CDR1 SGHRS and CDR2 YFSETQ. This CDR3 is 16 amino acids long. The V and J ends lost 2 bases and 7 bases, in that order; junction bases with no gene match: 12. The CDR3 bases are TGCGCCAGCAGCTTAACAGCCGGGACAGCCAGCAACATTCAGTACTTC. Protein sequence: CASSLTAGTASNIQYF.

J is TRBJ1-1 and V is TRBV29-1, with D perhaps TRBD1 (6 bases). CDR1 is SQVTM and CDR2 is ANQGSEA in the germline V gene. CDR3 length: 13 amino acids. V lost 6 bases to trimming and J lost 2 bases, with 13 bases between them. This CDR3 is CSVAGQSNTEAFF. The DNA for the CDR3 is TGCAGCGTAGCAGGACAGTCTAACACTGAAGCTTTCTTT.

The V and J genes are TRBV20-1 and TRBJ1-6, with a possible D match to TRBD1 (6 bases). V dropped 3 bases and J dropped 6 bases, with 15 bases sitting between them. The length of the CDR3 is 15 residues. Germline values: CDR1 DFQATT, CDR2 SNEGSKA (reference sequence). The CDR3 DNA is TGCAGTGCTAGGTTTTGGACAGCCCTTAATTCACCCCTCCACTTT. Translated, it gives CSARFWTALNSPLHF.

The chain joins TRBV7-9 to TRBJ1-5; 9 bases agree with TRBD1. The CDR3 has 17 residues. Trimming removed 0 bases from V and 1 base from J; junction bases left unmatched: 4. Germline V gene lookup returns CDR1 SEHNR and CDR2 FQNEAQ (reference sequence). The CDR3 DNA sequence: TGTGCCAGCAGCTTAGCCGCCGGGACAGGGAGCAATCAGCCCCAGCATTTT. Amino acid sequence: CASSLAAGTGSNQPQHF.

This clonotype was seen more than once but under ten times. The chain carries TRBV7-6 and TRBJ2-3; 13 bases agree with TRBD2. V trimming: 0 bases; J trimming: 7 bases; junction bases outside the gene matches: 4. Germline values: CDR1 SGHVS, CDR2 FNYEAQ. This CDR3 comprises 16 residues. CDR3: CASSLATSGREYTQYF. CDR3 DNA: TGTGCCAGCAGCTTAGCAACTAGCGGGAGGGAGTATACGCAGTATTTT.

This clonotype was seen ten or more times. This chain connects TRBV9 to TRBJ2-3; 7 bases match TRBD2. J was trimmed by 1 base and V by 7 bases; bases with no gene match: 3. The CDR3 contains 13 residues. Per germline, CDR1 SGDLS and CDR2 YYNGEE. This chain's CDR3 is CASGAGGTDTQYF. Written as DNA, the CDR3 is TGTGCCAGCGGTGCGGGAGGCACAGATACGCAGTATTTT.

V is TRBV3-1 and J is TRBJ2-5, with 10 bases identical to TRBD1. The CDR3 contains 12 residues. With 3 bases clipped from V and 13 bases from J, the junction kept 5 bases outside the gene matches. Germline assignment: CDR1 LGHDT and CDR2 YNNKEL (reference sequence). CDR3 nucleotide sequence: TGTGCCAGCAGCCAGGGACAGGGGAGGGCGTACTTC. Protein sequence: CASSQGQGRAYF.

The sample holds a few counts of this clonotype. The CDR3 protein is CASSQQRFLTNRETEAFF. The CDR3 DNA sequence: TGTGCCAGCAGCCAACAAAGATTCCTGACCAACAGGGAAACTGAAGCTTTCTTT. The chain carries TRBV4-2 and TRBJ1-1; possibly TRBD1 for D (6 bases). V was cut by 2 bases and J by 5 bases, with 24 bases left in between. This CDR3 has 18 residues. Germline V CDR1 and CDR2: LGHNA, YNFKEQ.

The chain joins TRBV6-2 or TRBV6-3 to TRBJ1-3; D gene unclear. The germline V gene has CDR1 MNHEY and CDR2 SVGEGT. The CDR3 consists of 17 residues. V shed 2 bases and J shed 0 bases, with 14 bases lying between them. Here the CDR3 DNA reads TGTGCCAGCAGTTACAAGGACGGGCAGATCTCTGGAAACACCATATATTTT. This codes for CASSYKDGQISGNTIYF.

The chain recombines TRBV14 with TRBJ2-2, with a possible D match to TRBD2 (5 bases). V was trimmed by 8 bases and J by 8 bases, leaving 21 bases between them. CDR1 and CDR2 (germline): SGHDN, FVKESK. The CDR3 has 15 amino acids. The CDR3, as DNA: TGTGCCAGCCCGGACGGACTCTTACACCGGGGGGAGCTGTTTTTT. Protein: CASPDGLLHRGELFF.

This chain joins TRBV6-6 and TRBJ1-1, with 8 bases fitting TRBD1. Germline CDR1 reads MNHNY; CDR2 reads SVGAGI (reference sequence). The J segment lost 8 bases and the V segment lost 2 bases, leaving 7 bases of the junction unmatched. The CDR3 is 14 residues long. The CDR3 protein is CASSYRQGFNEAFF. DNA of the CDR3: TGTGCCAGCAGTTACCGACAGGGGTTTAACGAAGCTTTCTTT.

The rearrangement links TRBV15 to TRBJ2-1; D gene ambiguous. Trimming took 0 bases from V and 0 from J, leaving 9 bases between them. The CDR3 length is 16 residues. From germline, CDR1 is LNHNV and CDR2 YYDKDF (reference sequence). In DNA, the CDR3 is TGTGCCACCAGCAGAGATCTGCTAGGCTCCTACAATGAGCAGTTCTTC. This codes for CATSRDLLGSYNEQFF.

This clonotype was found a few times. The chain employs TRBV20-1 and TRBJ2-1; possibly TRBD1 for D (6 bases). The V gene lost 6 bases and the J gene lost 2 bases, with 14 bases spanning the gap. Germline assignment: CDR1 DFQATT and CDR2 SNEGSKA (reference sequence). This CDR3 is built from 14 residues. CDR3 protein: CSAAQGIPYNEQFF. The CDR3, as DNA: TGCAGTGCCGCCCAGGGGATACCCTACAATGAGCAGTTCTTC.

This clonotype was observed a few times. The chain recombines TRBV6-6 with TRBJ1-1; 8 bases agree with TRBD1. Germline assignment: CDR1 MNHNY and CDR2 SVGAGI (reference sequence). The CDR3 contains 14 residues. V dropped 0 bases and J dropped 7; count of bases not matched to a gene: 4. CDR3 region: CASSYSDRGSEAFF. The DNA for the CDR3 is TGTGCCAGCAGTTACTCTGACAGGGGAAGTGAAGCTTTCTTT.

This clonotype occurred a few times. This rearrangement joins TRBV12-3 or TRBV12-4 to TRBJ2-7; the D gene could be TRBD1 or TRBD2 (6 bases each). This CDR3 region has 16 residues. V was clipped by 5 bases and J by 0 bases, with 17 bases between them. The CDR3 protein is CASSRGGGGSSYEQYF. CDR3 bases: TGTGCCAGCAGTCGAGGAGGAGGGGGTAGCTCCTACGAGCAGTACTTC.

The J gene is TRBJ1-2, the V gene TRBV18, with D perhaps TRBD1 (6 bases). This CDR3 has 14 residues. Deletions cut 0 bases from V and 8 bases from J, with 13 bases between. Per germline, CDR1 KGHSH and CDR2 LQKENI. CDR3 in DNA: TGTGCCAGCTCACCACCGAACAGGGCGGAGGGCTACACCTTC. Translated: CASSPPNRAEGYTF.